The TCR beta chain under discussion was sequenced for a study of early T cells in non-severe SARS-CoV-2 infection. Of note for this clonotype: Its antigen is still unknown. One end of the junction is discordant with germline, which a read error may explain.

Individual cDNA molecules were tagged with unique molecular identifiers, the study reported. One entry per CDR3 protein, called by TCRdb with MiXCR from the 5' RACE reads. The table lists 80,000 to 95,000 distinct CDR3 sequences, roughly 15% of them singletons. Germline V CDR1 and CDR2: GTSNPN, SVGIG (reference sequence). There are 13 residues in the CDR3. Broader study findings: VDJdb matches were skewed toward anti-spike CD8 T cell responses.

The chain carries TRBV30 and TRBJ1-4, with unresolved D. Here the sequenced sample was whole blood, taken at baseline. This receptor was taken from an adult who was a healthcare worker with PCR-confirmed SARS-CoV-2 infection or an uninfected control (not recorded which). DNA for the CDR3: TGTACCTGGAGTGCCCAGGCCCATGAAAAACTGTTTTTT. It is translated as CTWSAQAHEKLFF.